The T cell receptor beta chain described here comes from a study of T cell responses to AZD1222 COVID-19 vaccine (dated by TCRdb to about 2021). The study in broad terms: AZD1222 recipients given second doses at about 4 weeks or at about 12 weeks were pooled, since spike-specific TCR depth and breadth were not found to differ between the two schedules. Trial participants were enrolled into age subgroups of 18-55, 56-69 and 70-plus years, which contained around 140, 26 and 57 TCR-sequenced participants, respectively. TCR sequencing covered approximately 230 trial participants: 200 to 220 given two doses of AZD1222 and some 25 given two doses of MenACWY control vaccine.

The CDR3 regions of human TCRbeta chains were analyzed by immunosequencing. The paper's processing steps were these. Repertoire TCRs were matched against a reference library of SARS-CoV-2-specific TCRs generated with the MIRA antigen-specificity platform. Breadth was defined as the fraction of unique TCRs that were SARS-CoV-2-associated, and depth was defined as the fraction of total T cells that were SARS-CoV-2-associated. Each spike-specific TCR was assigned to its reactive spike region and to a CD4 or CD8 class using the MIRA data. Log10-transformed breadth and depth values were compared by one-way ANOVA with Sidak's multiple comparisons tests. TCRdb re-hosts the immuneACCESS table, in-frame sequences only. Its copies lack some clones; in the studies checked, an unresolved V gene accounts for under half of them, and the cause for the rest is not known. The D gene and trimming were derived from the DNA, and the V and J assignments and clone size from that table. In all, the sample holds around 50,000 clones, and roughly 80% of those were seen once. Roughly 10% of the sample lies in the top ten.

The CDR3 goes from the cysteine to the phenylalanine over 15 residues. Solely the CDR3 DNA is kept, with 45 bases framed from the first base. V and J lose 7 bases and 7 bases, and a span of 22 bases separates them. Sequences LGHNA (CDR1) and YNFKEQ (CDR2) are obtained from the germline V gene. The time point label for this specimen denotes: baseline before first vaccination. Vaccinee samples were obtained from the UK trials COV001 and COV002, which included a single-blind randomized controlled phase 2/3 trial of AZD1222 (ChAdOx1 nCoV-19) in healthy adults. For TCRbeta chain sequencing, PBMC samples from trial participants were taken at day 0 and at day 28 after the second dose. A note on this clone: Its antigen is still unknown. No per-base quality is available; no much larger clone lies one base away.

Paper-wide results and their limitations: After two AZD1222 doses, both the breadth and the depth of spike-specific TCRs were significantly higher than at day 0 and than in MenACWY recipients. Participants were mostly white British and included more females than males, and it was suggested by the authors that clonal diversity may have been underestimated. Conclusions about previously exposed vaccinees are limited because only five to seven AZD1222 recipients were SARS-CoV-2 seropositive at baseline. In the small 56-69-year group, the increase in depth fell short of significance, most likely because of low power. Epitopes outside the regions mutated in the B.1.351 and B.1.1.7 variants were reportedly recognized by nearly half of the unique spike-specific TCRs. Because no day 14 peak-response samples were available, repertoires were characterized only after the peak T cell response. Vaccine-associated CD4 TCRs spanned the whole spike protein, with dominant responses in regions 160-218 and 743-854.

The receptor chain draws on TRBV4-2 and TRBJ1-2; 6 matching bases give a weak D call of TRBD1. This TCR was recovered from an adult in good health. The sequencing used peripheral blood, collected on day 0 of AZD1222 vaccination. The nucleotides are TGTGCCAGCACCCTAAGGACAGTGGAGGAAGCTGGCTACACCTTC. Translated, it gives CASTLRTVEEAGYTF.